The clone carrying this T cell receptor (beta chain) has only a few counts. The antigen remains unidentified. J was trimmed by 3 bases and V by 7 bases; bases with no gene match: 6. This CDR3 has 15 amino acids. Germline V gives CDR1 LNHNV, CDR2 YYDKDF (reference sequence). The sample is drawn from a study of blood T cells in healthy people across ages. PCR was performed a second time for roughly 7 to 12 cycles using a sample-barcoded 5' primer and a J-beta primer mix. The authors tagged each cDNA molecule using a template-switch adaptor with 12 random nucleotides. TCRdb processed the 5' RACE reads anew with MiXCR; each CDR3 protein has one entry. The sample records around 750,000 distinct CDR3 sequences, about 53% being singletons. General study findings and limits: Estimated diversity that came from one million T cells was considered an underestimate. In older individuals, TCR beta diversity per million T cells was lower, falling roughly linearly with age.

The TCR sequence derives from a man older than 75 in good health. Sequencing was done on a sample of blood. V and J are TRBV15 and TRBJ1-4, with TRBD1 matching over 9 bases. The CDR3 is CATTPRDRANEKLFF. The CDR3 coding sequence is TGTGCCACCACCCCCAGGGACAGGGCTAATGAAAAACTGTTTTTT. Variable domain in full (rest from reference TRBV15 and TRBJ1-4): DAMVIQNPRYQVTQFGKPVTLSCSQTLNHNVMYWYQQKSSQAPKLLFHYYDKDFNNEADTPDNFQSRRPNTSFCFLDIRSPGLGDTAMYLCATTPRDRANEKLFFGSGTQLSVL.